The text below deals with one T cell receptor (beta chain). The target antigen is unknown. Just one base apart from a much larger clone, this may be a read error. The germline CDR1 and CDR2 sequences are SGHRS and YFSETQ. CDR3 size: 15 residues. Both TRBC1 and TRBC2 were covered by a beta constant-region primer of two equimolar oligonucleotides. A 12-nucleotide UMI and the SP2 primer were added to the cDNA 3' end by oligonucleotide ligation. The ligated cDNA underwent four PCR rounds using SP2 and nested alpha and beta constant-region primers. MiXCR, applied by TCRdb to the UMI-ligation and nested PCR reads, yields one record per CDR3 protein. This table holds 84,000 or so distinct CDR3 sequences, about 6.5% found once. These data are taken from a study of naive and memory T cell subsets. Study-level results: In naive cells, over 95% of TCR sequences were seen only once. Expression changes during T cell differentiation may affect RNA-based TCR counts.

The sequencing input was central memory CD4+ T cells from blood. The clonotype originates from a human donor in good health. V gene TRBV5-1 combines with J gene TRBJ2-6; possibly TRBD2 for D (6 bases). The CDR3 DNA sequence: TGCGCCAGCAGCTGGGAGGTCTCTGGGGCCAACGTCCAGACTTTC. Translation gives CASSWEVSGANVQTF. The full variable domain, its missing parts supplied by reference TRBV5-1 and TRBJ2-6, is KAGVTQTPRYLIKTRGQQVTLSCSPISGHRSVSWYQQTPGQGLQFLFEYFSETQRNKGNFPGRFSGRQFSNSRSEMNVSTLELGDSALYLCASSWEVSGANVQTFGAGSRLTVL.